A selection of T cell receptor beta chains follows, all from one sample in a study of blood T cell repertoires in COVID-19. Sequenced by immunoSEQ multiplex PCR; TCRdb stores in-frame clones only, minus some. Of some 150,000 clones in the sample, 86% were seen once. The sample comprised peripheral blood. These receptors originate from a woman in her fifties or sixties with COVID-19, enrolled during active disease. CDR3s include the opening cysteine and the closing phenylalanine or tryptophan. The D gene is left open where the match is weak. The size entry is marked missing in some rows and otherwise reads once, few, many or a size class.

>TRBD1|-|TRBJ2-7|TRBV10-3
CAIAPTDRKNYEQYF
TGTGCCATCGCGCCTACGGACAGGAAAAACTACGAGCAGTACTTC
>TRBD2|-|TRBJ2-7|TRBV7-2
CASSFLAGGPEEQYF
TGTGCCAGCAGCTTTCTAGCGGGAGGCCCGGAAGAGCAGTACTTC
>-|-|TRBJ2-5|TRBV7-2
CASSFSPGFGGRKETQYF
TGTGCCAGCAGCTTCTCGCCTGGTTTTGGTGGCAGAAAAGAGACCCAGTACTTC
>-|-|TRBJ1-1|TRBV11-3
CASSFGRATEAFF
TGTGCCAGCAGCTTCGGCAGGGCCACTGAAGCTTTCTTT
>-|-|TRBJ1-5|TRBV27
CASGQNSYQPQHF
TGTGCCAGCGGCCAGAACAGTTATCAGCCCCAGCATTTT
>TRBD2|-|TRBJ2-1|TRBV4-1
CASSQTGLAGGFNEQFF
TGCGCCAGCAGCCAGACCGGACTAGCGGGAGGGTTCAATGAGCAGTTCTTC
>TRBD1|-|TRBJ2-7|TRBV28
CASSLLGTVYEQYF
TGTGCCAGCAGTTTATTAGGGACAGTCTACGAGCAGTACTTC
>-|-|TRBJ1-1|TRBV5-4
CASSLARIQEMNTEAFF
TGTGCCAGCAGCTTAGCACGGATACAGGAGATGAACACTGAAGCTTTCTTT
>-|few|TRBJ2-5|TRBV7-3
CASSLGRQETQYF
TGTGCCAGCAGCTTAGGTCGGCAAGAGACCCAGTACTTC
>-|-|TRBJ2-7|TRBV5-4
CASSLVGQNYEQYF
TGTGCCAGCAGCTTGGTCGGACAGAACTACGAGCAGTACTTC
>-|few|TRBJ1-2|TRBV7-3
CASSPTSDSVRGYTF
TGTGCCAGCAGCCCTACCTCGGACAGCGTTAGAGGCTACACCTTC
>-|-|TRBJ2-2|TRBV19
CASSMAGAPTGELFF
TGTGCCAGTAGTATGGCAGGGGCCCCCACCGGGGAGCTGTTTTTT
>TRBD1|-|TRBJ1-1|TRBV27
CASSPGQGGTEAFF
TGTGCCAGCAGCCCGGGACAGGGGGGGACTGAAGCTTTCTTT
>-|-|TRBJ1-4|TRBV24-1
CAIHRVATNEKLFF
TGTGCCATTCACAGGGTCGCAACTAATGAAAAACTGTTTTTT
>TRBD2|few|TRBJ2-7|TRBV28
CASSLRSWTSGRSYEQYF
TGTGCCAGCAGTTTACGCTCCTGGACTAGCGGGAGGTCCTACGAGCAGTACTTC
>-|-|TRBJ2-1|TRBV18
CASSPPFEQFF
TGTGCCAGCTCACCCCCCTTTGAGCAGTTCTTC
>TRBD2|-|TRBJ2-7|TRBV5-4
CASSGRTSGAYEQYF
TGTGCCAGCAGCGGCAGGACTAGCGGTGCCTACGAGCAGTACTTC
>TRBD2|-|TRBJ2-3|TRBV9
CASSVGVSGSTDTQYF
TGTGCCAGCAGCGTAGGGGTTAGCGGGAGCACAGATACGCAGTATTTT
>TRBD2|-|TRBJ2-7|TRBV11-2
CASSLYAGGPLVDEQYF
TGTGCCAGCAGCTTATACGCGGGAGGGCCATTGGTAGACGAGCAGTACTTC
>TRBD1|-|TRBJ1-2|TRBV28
CASSPPFRQGRYGYTF
TGTGCCAGCAGTCCCCCCTTTCGACAGGGACGGTATGGCTACACCTTC
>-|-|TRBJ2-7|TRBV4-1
CASSQGQGAYEQYF
TGCGCCAGCAGCCAAGGGCAGGGTGCCTACGAGCAGTACTTC
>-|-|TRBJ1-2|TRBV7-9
CASSLSQGSNGYTF
TGTGCCAGCAGCTTATCCCAGGGGAGTAATGGCTACACCTTC